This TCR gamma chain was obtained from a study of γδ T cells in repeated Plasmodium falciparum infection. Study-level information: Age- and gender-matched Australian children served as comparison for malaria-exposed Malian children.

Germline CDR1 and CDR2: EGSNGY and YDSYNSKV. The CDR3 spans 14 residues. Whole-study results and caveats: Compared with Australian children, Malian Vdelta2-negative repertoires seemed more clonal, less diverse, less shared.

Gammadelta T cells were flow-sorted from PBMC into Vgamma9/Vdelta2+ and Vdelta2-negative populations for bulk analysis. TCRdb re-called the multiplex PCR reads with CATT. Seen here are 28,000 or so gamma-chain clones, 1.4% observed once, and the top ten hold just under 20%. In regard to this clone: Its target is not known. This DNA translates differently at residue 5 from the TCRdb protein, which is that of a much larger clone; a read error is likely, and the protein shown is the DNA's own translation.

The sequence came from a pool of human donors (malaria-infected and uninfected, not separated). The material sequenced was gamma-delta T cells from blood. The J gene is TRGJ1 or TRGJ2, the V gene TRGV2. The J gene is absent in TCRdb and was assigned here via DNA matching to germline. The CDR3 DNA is TGTGCCACCTGGGGCGGGCCAAAATATTATAAGAAACTCTTT. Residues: CATWGGPKYYKKLF.